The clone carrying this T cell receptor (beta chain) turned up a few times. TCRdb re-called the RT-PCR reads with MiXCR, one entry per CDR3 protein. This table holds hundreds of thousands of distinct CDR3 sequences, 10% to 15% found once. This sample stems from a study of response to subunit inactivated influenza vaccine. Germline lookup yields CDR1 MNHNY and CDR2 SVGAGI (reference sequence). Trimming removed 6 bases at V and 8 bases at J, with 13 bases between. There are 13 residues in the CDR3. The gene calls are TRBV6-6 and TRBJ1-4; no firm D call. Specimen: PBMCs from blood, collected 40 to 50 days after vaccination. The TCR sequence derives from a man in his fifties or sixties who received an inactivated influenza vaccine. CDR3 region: CASSLRRSEKLFF. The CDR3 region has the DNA TGTGCCAGCAGCCTCCGAAGGAGCGAAAAACTGTTTTTT.